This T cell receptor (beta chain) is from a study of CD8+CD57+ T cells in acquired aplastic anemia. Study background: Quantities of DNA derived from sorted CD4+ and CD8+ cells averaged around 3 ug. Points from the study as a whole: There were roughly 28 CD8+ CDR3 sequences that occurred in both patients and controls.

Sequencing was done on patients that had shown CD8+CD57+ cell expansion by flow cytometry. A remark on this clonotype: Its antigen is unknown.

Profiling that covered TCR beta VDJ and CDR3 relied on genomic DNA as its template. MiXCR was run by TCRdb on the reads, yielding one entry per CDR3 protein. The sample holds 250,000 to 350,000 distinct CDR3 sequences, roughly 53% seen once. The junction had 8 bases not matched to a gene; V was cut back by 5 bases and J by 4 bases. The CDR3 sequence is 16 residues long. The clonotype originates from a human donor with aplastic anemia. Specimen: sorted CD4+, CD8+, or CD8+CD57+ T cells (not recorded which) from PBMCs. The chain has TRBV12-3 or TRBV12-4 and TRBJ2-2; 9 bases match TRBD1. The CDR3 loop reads CASSPGQGWVTGELFF. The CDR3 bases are TGTGCCAGCAGTCCCGGACAGGGGTGGGTCACCGGGGAGCTGTTTTTT.